The 19 T cell receptor beta chains in this list originate from one sample, sequenced in a study of blood T cell repertoires in COVID-19. Measured with immunoSEQ multiplex PCR; TCRdb has only the in-frame clones, and not every one. Of approximately 250,000 clones listed, around 87% were seen once; the top ten hold more than 4.5%. The sequencing input was peripheral blood. Source of these receptors: a woman aged 55-69 years with COVID-19, enrolled during active disease.

This clone was counted a single time. The chain employs TRBV23-1 and TRBJ2-5, with D perhaps matching TRBD2 (6 bases). TRBV23-1 qualifies as an ORF whose function is uncertain. V was clipped by 6 bases and J by 5 bases, with 16 bases between them. This CDR3 contains 14 residues. The CDR3 spells CASSPAGCRETQYF. The CDR3 coding sequence is TGCGCCAGCAGCCCCGCGGGGTGCCGGGAGACCCAGTACTTC.

The gene calls are TRBV24-1 and TRBJ1-2; 8 bases align to TRBD1. The trim removed 10 bases at V and 3 bases at J, leaving 6 bases unmatched. The germline gives CDR1 KGHDR, CDR2 SFDVKD. The CDR3 is 13 residues long. CDR3 in DNA: TGTGCCACTAACGACAGGGGAGACTATGGCTACACCTTC. Its protein is CATNDRGDYGYTF.

This chain uses TRBV7-2 with TRBJ2-1; D possibly corresponds to TRBD2 (6 bases). Deletions cut 1 base from V and 2 bases from J, with 15 bases between. Germline CDR1 and CDR2: SGHTA and FQGNSA. The CDR3 is 17 amino acids. CDR3 coding DNA: TGTGCCAGCAGCTTAGATGGTGGGAGGACTCCCTACAATGAGCAGTTCTTC. Its translation is CASSLDGGRTPYNEQFF.

This rearrangement joins TRBV11-2 to TRBJ2-1; 9 bases align to TRBD1. The CDR3 has 15 amino acids. Germline V gene lookup returns CDR1 SGHAT and CDR2 FQNNGV. Trimming removed 5 bases from V and 7 bases from J; junction bases left unmatched: 9. CDR3 amino acids: CASSQRRGQGNEQFF. In nucleotides, the CDR3 is TGTGCCAGCAGCCAGCGACGGGGACAGGGTAATGAGCAGTTCTTC.

The CDR3 loop is CASEAVNRGLVNTEAFF. CDR3 coding DNA: TGTGCCAGCGAAGCGGTGAACAGGGGGCTGGTGAACACTGAAGCTTTCTTT. The chain joins TRBV28 to TRBJ1-1, with 9 bases aligning to TRBD1. Per germline, CDR1 MDHEN and CDR2 SYDVKM. Trimming cost V 8 bases and J 0 bases; bases outside gene matches: 13. This CDR3 is built from 17 residues.

This chain uses TRBV19 with TRBJ1-1; tentatively, D is TRBD1 (6 bases). V was trimmed by 6 bases and J by 6 bases, leaving 14 bases between them. The CDR3 covers 13 residues. Germline lookup yields CDR1 LNHDA and CDR2 SQIVND (reference sequence). CDR3 bases: TGTGCCAGTAGAACCTACAGGGTACCTGAAGCTTTCTTT. Its translation: CASRTYRVPEAFF.

This clone was picked up a small number of times. The chain recombines TRBV5-6 with TRBJ1-5, with a possible D match to TRBD1 (5 bases). Deletions cut 1 base from V and 7 bases from J, with 15 bases between. From germline, CDR1 is SGHDT and CDR2 YYEEEE. This CDR3 contains 15 residues. The CDR3 region is CASSLWRGPGQPQHF. The DNA of the CDR3 is TGTGCCAGCAGCTTGTGGAGGGGCCCAGGGCAGCCCCAGCATTTT.

Turning to this clone: The sample carries other DNA sequences with the same CDR3. The chain employs TRBV18 and TRBJ1-5; 7 bases fit TRBD1. Trimming cost V 3 bases and J 2 bases; bases outside gene matches: 1. The germline CDR1 and CDR2 sequences are KGHSH and LQKENI. There are 14 residues in the CDR3. The CDR3 nucleotides read TGTGCCAGCTCACCTGGACAGGGCAATCAGCCCCAGCATTTT. This gives the protein CASSPGQGNQPQHF.

The chain couples TRBV30 to TRBJ1-1, with 8 bases that match TRBD1. Germline lookup yields CDR1 GTSNPN and CDR2 SVGIG (reference sequence). This CDR3 is 16 amino acids long. Losses at the gene ends were 2 bases for V and 5 bases for J; bases not matched to a gene: 13. The CDR3 coding sequence is TGTGCCTGGAGTTACTCAAAAGGACAGGGAGGGACTGAAGCTTTCTTT. It is translated as CAWSYSKGQGGTEAFF.

The chain recombines TRBV7-2 with TRBJ2-5; D gene uncertain. Germline V lookup: CDR1 SGHTA, CDR2 FQGNSA. This CDR3 is 13 amino acids long. V was clipped by 2 bases and J by 1 base, with 5 bases between them. As DNA, the CDR3 is TGTGCCAGCAGCTTAATGAGCCAAGAGACCCAGTACTTC. This sequence encodes CASSLMSQETQYF.

V usage is TRBV28 and J usage is TRBJ1-2; 7 nucleotides align to TRBD1. J was trimmed by 1 base and V by 6 bases; bases with no gene match: 8. The CDR3 is 15 residues long. Per germline, CDR1 MDHEN and CDR2 SYDVKM. The CDR3 reads CASRETGTVNYGYTF. CDR3 sequence (DNA): TGTGCCAGCAGGGAGACAGGGACCGTTAACTATGGCTACACCTTC.

This rearrangement joins TRBV24-1 to TRBJ1-2; 8 nucleotides align to TRBD1. This CDR3 spans 14 amino acids. Per germline, CDR1 KGHDR and CDR2 SFDVKD. Unmatched junction bases numbered 6, after V lost 2 bases and J lost 8 bases. CDR3 nucleotide sequence: TGTGCCACCAGTGATTCAAAGACAGGGGTAGGCTACACCTTC. As protein: CATSDSKTGVGYTF.

This chain links TRBV1 with TRBJ2-1; the table names TRBD2, a call not compared with the DNA. TRBV1 is assigned pseudogene status. This CDR3 is 17 amino acids long. The CDR3 sequence: CTSSQVCQRNYYNEQFF. The CDR3, as DNA: TGCACCAGCAGCCAAGTCTGTCAGCGGAACTACTACAATGAGCAGTTCTTC.

The CDR3 region has the DNA TGTGCCATCAGGGGGGGACAGGGAAATGAAAAACTGTTTTTT. This codes for CAIRGGQGNEKLFF. The chain is built from TRBV10-3 and TRBJ1-4, with 9 bases identical to TRBD1. Trimming took 6 bases from V and 5 from J; bases not matched to a gene: 4. The CDR3 has 14 amino acids. Germline assignment: CDR1 ENHRY and CDR2 SYGVKD.

This rearrangement joins TRBV18 to TRBJ1-5, with D possibly matching TRBD1 (5 bases). Germline values: CDR1 KGHSH, CDR2 LQKENI. The CDR3 runs to 15 residues. Trimming cost V 4 bases and J 4 bases, with 14 bases left between them. DNA of the CDR3: TGTGCCAGCTCACTCGGACGACAGAAGAATCAGCCCCAGCATTTT. This sequence encodes CASSLGRQKNQPQHF. Variable domain in full (rest from reference TRBV18 and TRBJ1-5): NAGVMQNPRHLVRRRGQEARLRCSPMKGHSHVYWYRQLPEEGLKFMVYLQKENIIDESGMPKERFSAEFPKEGPSILRIQQVVRGDSAAYFCASSLGRQKNQPQHFGDGTRLSIL.

V gene TRBV5-4 combines with J gene TRBJ1-2; D uncertain. V lost 0 bases, J lost 4 bases, and 4 bases lay in between. Germline assignment: CDR1 SGHNT and CDR2 YYREEE (reference sequence). This CDR3 is built from 12 residues. CDR3 sequence reads: CASSLDSYGYTF. DNA of the CDR3: TGTGCCAGCAGCTTGGACAGCTATGGCTACACCTTC. The whole variable domain, remainder taken from reference TRBV5-4 and TRBJ1-2, is ETGVTQSPTHLIKTRGQQVTLRCSSQSGHNTVSWYQQALGQGPQFIFQYYREEENGRGNFPPRFSGLQFPNYSSELNVNALELDDSALYLCASSLDSYGYTFGSGTRLTVV.

The count of this clone is one. V and J are TRBV7-9 and TRBJ2-5; D uncertain. The CDR3 consists of 11 residues. Germline V lookup: CDR1 SEHNR, CDR2 FQNEAQ (reference sequence). V gave up 5 bases and J gave up 3 bases, with 4 bases separating them. CDR3 DNA sequence: TGTGCCAGCAGCCAAAAAGAGACCCAGTACTTC. It encodes CASSQKETQYF.

This chain joins TRBV7-3 and TRBJ2-1; D is perhaps TRBD2 (6 bases). This CDR3 spans 15 amino acids. V was pared by 5 bases and J by 5 bases, with 16 bases between. CDR1 is SGHTA and CDR2 is FQGTGA in the germline V gene. The DNA of the CDR3 is TGTGCCAGCAGCAATACCGGGAGTGGGAACAATGAGCAGTTCTTC. It is translated as CASSNTGSGNNEQFF.

This chain joins TRBV2 and TRBJ2-7, with 11 bases matching TRBD1. The CDR3 consists of 15 residues. CDR1 and CDR2 (germline): SNHLY, FYNNEI. V lost 7 bases and J lost 5; bases outside the gene matches: 10. The CDR3 reads CASNIQPGQGDEQYF. CDR3 bases: TGTGCCAGCAATATACAACCGGGACAGGGGGACGAGCAGTACTTC.